This TCR beta chain was identified in a study of T-cell reconstitution after alpha-beta-depleted transplantation in children. The TCRbeta library incorporated unique molecular identifiers. TCRdb passed the PCR reads through MiXCR, listing each CDR3 protein once. The sample has about 270,000 distinct CDR3 sequences, 9.9% seen once. This clonotype was detected only a few times. Trimming removed 8 bases from V and 6 bases from J; junction bases left unmatched: 14. The CDR3 runs to 16 residues. Per germline, CDR1 MNHEY and CDR2 SVGEGT. The sequences come from PBMCs from the stem cell graft donor, collected from the stem cell graft. The origin of this receptor is a human donor who donated a stem cell graft to a child with SCID. The V and J genes are TRBV6-2 or TRBV6-3 and TRBJ2-1, with 9 bases that match TRBD2. The CDR3 loop is CASRTFSGGPLNEQFF. The CDR3 DNA is TGTGCCAGCCGGACGTTTAGCGGGGGCCCACTCAATGAGCAGTTCTTC.